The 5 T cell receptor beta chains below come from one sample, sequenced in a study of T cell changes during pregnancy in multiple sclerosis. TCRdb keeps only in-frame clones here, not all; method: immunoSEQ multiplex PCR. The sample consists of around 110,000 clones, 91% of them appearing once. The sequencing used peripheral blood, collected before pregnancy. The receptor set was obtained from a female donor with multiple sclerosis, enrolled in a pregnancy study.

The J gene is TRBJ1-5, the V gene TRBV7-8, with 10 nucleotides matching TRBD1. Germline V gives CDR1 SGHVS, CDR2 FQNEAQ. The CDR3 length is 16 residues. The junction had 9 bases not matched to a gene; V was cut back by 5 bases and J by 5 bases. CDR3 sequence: CASSPRFGTGDQPQHF. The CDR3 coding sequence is TGTGCCAGCAGCCCCCGCTTTGGGACAGGGGATCAGCCCCAGCATTTT.

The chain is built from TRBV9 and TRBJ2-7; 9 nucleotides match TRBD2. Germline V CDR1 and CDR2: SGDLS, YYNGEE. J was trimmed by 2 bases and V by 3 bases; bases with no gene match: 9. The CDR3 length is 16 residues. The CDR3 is CASSAGGGLATYEQYF. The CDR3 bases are TGTGCCAGCAGCGCCGGTGGGGGACTAGCAACCTACGAGCAGTACTTC.

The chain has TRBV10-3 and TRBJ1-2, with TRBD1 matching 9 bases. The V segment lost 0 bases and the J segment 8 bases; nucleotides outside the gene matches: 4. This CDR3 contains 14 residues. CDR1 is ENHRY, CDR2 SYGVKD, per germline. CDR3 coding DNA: TGTGCCATCAGTGAGTCGGGACAGGGTAACGGCTACACCTTC. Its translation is CAISESGQGNGYTF.

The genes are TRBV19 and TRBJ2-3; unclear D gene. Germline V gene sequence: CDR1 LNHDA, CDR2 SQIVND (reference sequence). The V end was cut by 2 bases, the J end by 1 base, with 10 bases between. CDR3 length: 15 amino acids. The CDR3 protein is CASSIWAGGTDTQYF. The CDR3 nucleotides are TGTGCCAGTAGTATATGGGCTGGCGGCACAGATACGCAGTATTTT.

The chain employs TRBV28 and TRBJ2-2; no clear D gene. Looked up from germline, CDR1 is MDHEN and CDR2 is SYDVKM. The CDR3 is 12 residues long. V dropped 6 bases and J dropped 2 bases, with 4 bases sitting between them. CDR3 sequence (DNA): TGTGCCAGCAGCTTTAACACCGGGGAGCTGTTTTTT. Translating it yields CASSFNTGELFF.